This T cell receptor beta chain was captured by sequencing in a study of T cell changes during pregnancy in multiple sclerosis. The V end lost 2 bases, the J end lost 0 bases, and 23 bases lay between the germline ends. Germline V gives CDR1 KGHSH, CDR2 LQKENI. CDR3 length: 20 residues. Using immunoSEQ multiplex PCR, the repertoire was profiled, and TCRdb retains in-frame clones only, with some absent. The data show about 74,000 clones, roughly nine tenths seen once. Source: peripheral blood, taken before pregnancy. This receptor was identified in a female donor with multiple sclerosis, enrolled in a pregnancy study. The V and J genes are TRBV18 and TRBJ1-3, with TRBD1 as a possible D gene (5 bases). The CDR3 reads CASSPTRDAGLQFSGNTIYF. CDR3 DNA sequence: TGTGCCAGCTCACCAACTCGAGATGCAGGGTTACAATTCTCTGGAAACACCATATATTTT.